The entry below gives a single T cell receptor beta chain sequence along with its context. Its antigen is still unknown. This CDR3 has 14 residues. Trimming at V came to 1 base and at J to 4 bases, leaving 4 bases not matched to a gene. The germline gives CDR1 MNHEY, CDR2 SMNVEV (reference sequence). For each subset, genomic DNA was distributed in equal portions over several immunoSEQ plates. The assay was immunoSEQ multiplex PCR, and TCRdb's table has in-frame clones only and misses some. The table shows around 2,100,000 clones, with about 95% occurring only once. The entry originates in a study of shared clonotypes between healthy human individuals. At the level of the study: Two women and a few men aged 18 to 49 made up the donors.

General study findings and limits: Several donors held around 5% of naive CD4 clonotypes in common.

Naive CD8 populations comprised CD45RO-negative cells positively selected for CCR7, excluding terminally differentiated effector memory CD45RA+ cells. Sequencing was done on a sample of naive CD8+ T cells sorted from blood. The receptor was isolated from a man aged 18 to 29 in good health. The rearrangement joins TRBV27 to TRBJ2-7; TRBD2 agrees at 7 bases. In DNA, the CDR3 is TGTGCCAGCAGTTTATTGGGGGGGGAGTACGAGCAGTACTTC. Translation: CASSLLGGEYEQYF.